This T cell receptor beta chain was recorded in a study of cytomegalovirus exposure and HLA in healthy donors. Findings and limits, study-wide: Through in vitro validation, a few CMV-associated chains were shown to be specific for CMV antigens. Overall, roughly 170 TCR beta chains were annotated as cytomegalovirus-associated. The study found most TCR sequences rare, yet found some public TCRs in many donors.

Sequenced by immunoSEQ multiplex PCR; TCRdb stores in-frame clones only, minus some. Among around 50,000 clones listed, approximately 95% were seen once. Per the germline V gene, CDR1 is MNHEY and CDR2 is SMNVEV (reference sequence). The CDR3 contains 16 residues. J lost 6 bases, V lost 6 bases, and 13 bases had no gene match. Concerning this clone: The antigen remains unidentified.

The source of this sequence is a young woman in good health and CMV-seronegative. The chain joins TRBV27 to TRBJ1-4; 7 nucleotides align to TRBD1. What was sequenced was PBMCs. The CDR3 sequence is CASSPGQVVTDEKLFF. In DNA, the CDR3 is TGTGCCAGCAGCCCCGGACAGGTCGTTACCGATGAAAAACTGTTTTTT.